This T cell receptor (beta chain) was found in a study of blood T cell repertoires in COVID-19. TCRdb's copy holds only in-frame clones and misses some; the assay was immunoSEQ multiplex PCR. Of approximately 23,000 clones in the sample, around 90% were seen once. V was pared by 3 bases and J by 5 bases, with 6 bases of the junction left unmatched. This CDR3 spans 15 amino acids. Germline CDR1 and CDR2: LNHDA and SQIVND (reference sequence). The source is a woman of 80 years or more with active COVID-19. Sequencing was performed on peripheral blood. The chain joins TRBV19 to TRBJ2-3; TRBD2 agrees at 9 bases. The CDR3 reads CASSMAPSGEDTQYF. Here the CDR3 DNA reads TGTGCCAGTAGTATGGCCCCTAGCGGGGAAGATACGCAGTATTTT.